Included here is one T cell receptor beta chain sequence, with context. The data belong to a study of blood T cell repertoires in COVID-19. CDR3 length: 14 residues. V was shortened by 6 bases and J by 3 bases, with 15 bases between the two germline ends. Germline CDR1 and CDR2: MDHEN and SYDVKM. Some clones are missing from TCRdb's copy, which holds only in-frame ones; the method was immunoSEQ multiplex PCR. Here the sample spans about 250,000 clones, about 87% being singletons. Individuals drawn from 20 to 30 US areas were roughly 18 to 95 years old. Cohort 3 recovered donors had two negative PCRs, clearance, or symptom resolution.

The V call is TRBV28, the J call TRBJ2-7, with D possibly being TRBD2 (6 bases). The sample comprised PBMCs or T cells enriched from blood (not recorded which). This TCR was recovered from a woman in her fifties or sixties who had recovered from COVID-19. CDR3: CASRPPGTVYEQYF. CDR3 coding DNA: TGTGCCAGCAGGCCTCCCGGGACTGTCTACGAGCAGTACTTC.